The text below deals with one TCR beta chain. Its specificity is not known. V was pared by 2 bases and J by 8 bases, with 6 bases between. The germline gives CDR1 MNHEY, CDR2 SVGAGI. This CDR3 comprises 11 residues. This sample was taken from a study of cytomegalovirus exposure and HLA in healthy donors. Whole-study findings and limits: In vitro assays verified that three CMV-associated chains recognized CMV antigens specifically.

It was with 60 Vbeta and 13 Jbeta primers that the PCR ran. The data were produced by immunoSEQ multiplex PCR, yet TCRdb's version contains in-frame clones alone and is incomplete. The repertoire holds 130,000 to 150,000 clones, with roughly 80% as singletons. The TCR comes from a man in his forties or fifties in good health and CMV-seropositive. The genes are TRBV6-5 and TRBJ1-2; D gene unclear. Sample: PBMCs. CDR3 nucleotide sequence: TGTGCCAGCAGTTACGGGCACGGCTACACCTTC. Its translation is CASSYGHGYTF.